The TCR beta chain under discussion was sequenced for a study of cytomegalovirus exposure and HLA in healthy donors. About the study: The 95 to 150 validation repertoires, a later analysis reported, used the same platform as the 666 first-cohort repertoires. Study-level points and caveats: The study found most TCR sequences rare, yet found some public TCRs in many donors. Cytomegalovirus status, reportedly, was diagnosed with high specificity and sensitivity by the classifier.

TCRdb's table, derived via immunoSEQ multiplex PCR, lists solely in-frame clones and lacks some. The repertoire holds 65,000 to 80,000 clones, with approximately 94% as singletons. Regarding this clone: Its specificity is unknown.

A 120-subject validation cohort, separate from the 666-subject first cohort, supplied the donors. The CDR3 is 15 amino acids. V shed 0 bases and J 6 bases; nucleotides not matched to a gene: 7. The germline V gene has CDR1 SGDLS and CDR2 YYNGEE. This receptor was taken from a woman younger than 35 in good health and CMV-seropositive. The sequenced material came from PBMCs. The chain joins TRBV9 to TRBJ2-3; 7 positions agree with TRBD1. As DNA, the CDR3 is TGTGCCAGCAGCGTAGGAGGGGGCGAGGGGGATACGCAGTATTTT. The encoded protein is CASSVGGGEGDTQYF.